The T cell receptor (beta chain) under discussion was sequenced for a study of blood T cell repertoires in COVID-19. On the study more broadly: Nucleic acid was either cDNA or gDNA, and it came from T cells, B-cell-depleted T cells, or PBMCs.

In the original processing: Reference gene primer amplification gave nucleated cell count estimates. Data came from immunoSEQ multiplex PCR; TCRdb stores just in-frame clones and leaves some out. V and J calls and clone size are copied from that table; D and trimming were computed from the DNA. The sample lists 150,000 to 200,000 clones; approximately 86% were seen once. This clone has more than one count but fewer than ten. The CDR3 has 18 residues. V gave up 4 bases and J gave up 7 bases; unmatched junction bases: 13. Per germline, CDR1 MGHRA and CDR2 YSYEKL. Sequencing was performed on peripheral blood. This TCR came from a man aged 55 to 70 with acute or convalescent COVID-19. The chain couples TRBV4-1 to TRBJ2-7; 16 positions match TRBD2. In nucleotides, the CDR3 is TGCGCCAGCAGCCCTACCCCGGGACTAGCGGGAGGGCCGGTAGAGCAGTACTTC. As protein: CASSPTPGLAGGPVEQYF.